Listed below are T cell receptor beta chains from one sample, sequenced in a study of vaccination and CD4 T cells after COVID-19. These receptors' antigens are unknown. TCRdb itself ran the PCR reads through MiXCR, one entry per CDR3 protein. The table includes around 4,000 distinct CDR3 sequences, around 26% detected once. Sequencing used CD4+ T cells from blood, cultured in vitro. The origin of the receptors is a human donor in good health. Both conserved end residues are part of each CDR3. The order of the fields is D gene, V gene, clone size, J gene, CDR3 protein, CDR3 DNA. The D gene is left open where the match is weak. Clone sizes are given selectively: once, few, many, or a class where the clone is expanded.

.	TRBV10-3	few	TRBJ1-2	CAIRMTGSYGYTF	TGTGCCATCAGGATGACAGGCTCCTATGGCTACACCTTC
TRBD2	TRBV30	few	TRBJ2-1	CAWDRGGVYNEQFF	TGTGCCTGGGATCGGGGGGGAGTCTACAATGAGCAGTTCTTC
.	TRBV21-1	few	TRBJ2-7	CASSRGQGTYEQYF	TGTGCCAGCAGCAGAGGACAGGGTACCTACGAGCAGTACTTC
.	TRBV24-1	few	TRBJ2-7	CATSMGRSPYEQYF	TGTGCCACCAGTATGGGCAGGTCCCCCTACGAGCAGTACTTC
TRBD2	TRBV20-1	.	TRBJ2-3	CSSQSGGSTDTQYF	TGCAGTTCACAAAGCGGGGGCAGCACAGATACGCAGTATTTT
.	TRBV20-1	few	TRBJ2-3	CSAIPGTGPDTQYF	TGCAGTGCTATTCCGGGCACGGGGCCAGATACGCAGTATTTT
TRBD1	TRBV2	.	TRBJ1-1	CANSLQGAGNTEAFF	TGTGCCAACAGTCTACAGGGGGCAGGGAACACTGAAGCTTTCTTT
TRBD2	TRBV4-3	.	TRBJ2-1	CASSQDRTSRSEQFF	TGCGCCAGCAGCCAAGACAGGACTAGCCGGAGTGAGCAGTTCTTC
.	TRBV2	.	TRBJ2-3	CASSDWSSTQYF	TGTGCCAGCAGTGATTGGAGCAGTACGCAGTATTTT
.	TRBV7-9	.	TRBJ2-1	CASSFRNGEEFF	TGTGCCAGCAGCTTCAGGAACGGGGAGGAGTTCTTC
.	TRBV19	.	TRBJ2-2	CASRKLDTGELFF	TGTGCCAGTAGAAAGCTAGACACCGGGGAGCTGTTTTTT
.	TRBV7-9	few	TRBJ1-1	CASNIVGGTEAFF	TGTGCCAGCAACATAGTGGGGGGCACTGAAGCTTTCTTT
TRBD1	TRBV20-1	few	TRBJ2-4	CSARDMGQYTAKNIQYF	TGCAGTGCTAGAGATATGGGACAGTACACGGCCAAAAACATTCAGTACTTC
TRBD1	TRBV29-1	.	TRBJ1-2	CSAGTGQGGYTF	TGCAGCGCCGGGACAGGGCAGGGAGGCTACACCTTC
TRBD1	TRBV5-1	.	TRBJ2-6	CASSLFVGGAKVGGANVLTF	TGCGCCAGCAGCTTATTCGTAGGGGGCGCTAAGGTCGGTGGGGCCAACGTCCTGACTTTC
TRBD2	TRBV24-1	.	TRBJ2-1	CATSEPGQTSGRPSYNEQFF	TGTGCCACCAGTGAACCGGGACAAACTAGCGGGAGGCCCTCCTACAATGAGCAGTTCTTC
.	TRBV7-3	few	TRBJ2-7	CASSPGVGTYEQYF	TGTGCCAGCAGCCCCGGGGTGGGTACCTACGAGCAGTACTTC
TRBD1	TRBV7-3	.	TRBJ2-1	CASSLTGTGGGDEQFF	TGTGCCAGCAGCTTAACTGGGACAGGGGGTGGTGATGAGCAGTTCTTC
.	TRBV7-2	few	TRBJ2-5	CASSQGTRGTQYF	TGTGCCAGCAGCCAAGGGACTCGGGGGACCCAGTACTTC
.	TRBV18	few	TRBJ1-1	CASSLAGDRAEAFF	TGTGCCAGCTCACTCGCAGGGGATCGCGCTGAAGCTTTCTTT
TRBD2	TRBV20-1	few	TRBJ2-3	CSAGILAGVTDTQYF	TGCAGTGCTGGCATACTAGCGGGAGTCACAGATACGCAGTATTTT
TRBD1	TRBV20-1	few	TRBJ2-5	CSARDLKTGFETQYF	TGCAGTGCTAGAGACCTCAAGACAGGGTTTGAGACCCAGTACTTC
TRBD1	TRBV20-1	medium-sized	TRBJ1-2	CSARDSGQGGLGGYTF	TGCAGTGCTAGAGACTCCGGACAGGGCGGACTTGGAGGCTACACCTTC
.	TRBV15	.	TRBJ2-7	CATSDFSALVYEQYF	TGTGCCACCAGCGATTTTTCGGCTCTCGTCTACGAGCAGTACTTC
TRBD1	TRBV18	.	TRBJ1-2	CASSPGTELGYTF	TGTGCCAGCTCACCCGGGACAGAACTGGGCTACACCTTC
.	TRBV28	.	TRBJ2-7	CASRPLGYSSYEQYF	TGTGCCAGCAGGCCCTTGGGGTATAGCTCCTACGAGCAGTACTTC
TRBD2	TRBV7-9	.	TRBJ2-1	CASSLTGGYNEQFF	TGTGCCAGCAGCTTAACGGGGGGGTACAATGAGCAGTTCTTC
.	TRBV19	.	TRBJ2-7	CASSITLSGSTYEQYF	TGTGCCAGTAGTATAACGCTTTCGGGGTCCACCTACGAGCAGTACTTC
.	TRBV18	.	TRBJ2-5	CASSPGTNQAETQYF	TGTGCCAGCTCACCGGGGACAAACCAGGCGGAGACCCAGTACTTC
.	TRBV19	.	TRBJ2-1	CASSTRGEDEQFF	TGTGCCAGTAGTACCCGGGGAGAGGATGAGCAGTTCTTC
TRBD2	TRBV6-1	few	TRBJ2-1	CASGGTSEPMDEQFF	TGTGCCAGCGGGGGGACTAGCGAGCCCATGGATGAGCAGTTCTTC
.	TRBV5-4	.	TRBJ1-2	CASSQDSYGYTF	TGTGCCAGCAGTCAGGACTCCTATGGCTACACCTTC
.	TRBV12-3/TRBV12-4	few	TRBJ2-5	CASSLWAGMDVETQYF	TGTGCCAGCAGTTTATGGGCAGGTATGGACGTAGAGACCCAGTACTTC
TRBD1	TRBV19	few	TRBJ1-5	CACGQGNRQPQHF	TGTGCCTGCGGACAGGGGAATCGCCAGCCCCAGCATTTT
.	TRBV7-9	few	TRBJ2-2	CASRFDQTALTGELFF	TGTGCCAGCAGGTTTGATCAGACCGCTCTTACCGGGGAGCTGTTTTTT
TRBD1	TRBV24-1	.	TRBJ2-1	CATSDTGTGGLDEQFF	TGTGCCACCAGTGACACCGGGACAGGGGGTTTGGATGAGCAGTTCTTC
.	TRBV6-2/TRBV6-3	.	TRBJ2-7	CASTPDGTYEQYF	TGTGCCAGCACCCCCGACGGGACCTACGAGCAGTACTTC
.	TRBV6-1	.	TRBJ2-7	CASTRVGGPLEQYF	TGTGCCAGCACCCGGGTGGGGGGTCCTCTCGAGCAGTACTTC